One and the same sample provided the 25 T cell receptor beta chains below, sequenced in a study of CD8+CD57+ T cells in acquired aplastic anemia. For CDR3 and TCR beta VDJ profiling, genomic DNA was the template used. TCRdb processed the reads anew with MiXCR; each CDR3 protein has one entry. In the table there are 180,000 or so distinct CDR3 sequences, 48% of which are singletons. Patients included in sequencing had previously demonstrated CD8+CD57+ cell expansion by flow cytometry. The sample consisted of sorted CD4+, CD8+, or CD8+CD57+ T cells (not recorded which) from PBMCs. Receptors were obtained from a human donor with aplastic anemia.

The CDR3 DNA sequence: TGTGCCAGCAAATCGACAGGGGGCGTTGGGGGCTACACCTTC. Amino acid sequence: CASKSTGGVGGYTF. J is TRBJ1-2 and V is TRBV2; TRBD1 aligns across 10 bases. This CDR3 spans 14 amino acids. V dropped 7 bases and J dropped 8; count of bases not matched to a gene: 10. Looked up from germline, CDR1 is SNHLY and CDR2 is FYNNEI.

V and J are TRBV2 and TRBJ1-1; possible D gene TRBD1, 6 bases. Germline CDR1 reads SNHLY; CDR2 reads FYNNEI. Trimming took off 0 bases at V and 4 bases at J, with 12 bases between the two ends. This CDR3 is 15 amino acids long. In DNA form, the CDR3 reads TGTGCCAGCAGTGAAGCACAGGGAATGGGCACTGAAGCTTTCTTT. Translating gives CASSEAQGMGTEAFF.

CDR3 bases: TGTGCCAGCAGTGAAGCAGGGAGAGCCAAAAACATTCAGTACTTC. Translation: CASSEAGRAKNIQYF. This sequence joins TRBV25-1 and TRBJ2-4; either TRBD1 or TRBD2 may supply D (5 bases each). Trimming removed 2 bases from V and 0 bases from J, with 8 bases in between. This CDR3 spans 15 amino acids. The germline CDR1 and CDR2 sequences are MGHDK and SYGVNS.

This clonotype was recorded at least ten times. The chain is built from TRBV20-1 and TRBJ2-7; 7 nucleotides line up with TRBD1. Trimming removed 1 base from V and 6 bases from J; junction bases left unmatched: 9. CDR3 size: 14 residues. CDR1 DFQATT and CDR2 SNEGSKA come from the germline V gene (reference sequence). CDR3 loop: CSARGLGGPGEQYF. In DNA form, the CDR3 reads TGCAGTGCTAGAGGTTTAGGGGGCCCGGGCGAGCAGTACTTC.

In regard to this clonotype: This sequence may be a read error, since a much larger clone differs from it by one base. The chain joins TRBV6-1 to TRBJ2-2; D is possibly TRBD2 (7 bases). V was clipped by 8 bases and J by 1 base, with 14 bases between them. Germline V gene lookup returns CDR1 MNHNS and CDR2 SASEGT. The CDR3 is made up of 15 amino acids. DNA of the CDR3: TGTGCCAGCCTTAACGGGGGGCAGAACACCGGGGAGCTGTTTTTT. The encoded protein is CASLNGGQNTGELFF.

The chain is built from TRBV20-1 and TRBJ1-1, with D unclear. V lost 5 bases to trimming and J lost 2 bases, with 9 bases between them. CDR1 DFQATT and CDR2 SNEGSKA come from the germline V gene (reference sequence). The CDR3 is 12 residues long. The CDR3 nucleotides are TGCAGTGCTCGACACCAAAACACTGAAGCTTTCTTT. Encoded protein: CSARHQNTEAFF.

The rearrangement joins TRBV12-3 or TRBV12-4 to TRBJ2-5; 9 bases are shared with TRBD1. CDR3 size: 22 residues. V lost 1 base and J lost 2; bases outside the gene matches: 23. This CDR3 is CASSLGGGFDPIHRGQQETQYF. Written as DNA, the CDR3 is TGTGCCAGCAGTTTAGGGGGAGGGTTTGACCCTATTCACAGGGGGCAACAAGAGACCCAGTACTTC.

In this sample, this clonotype turned up many times. This chain uses TRBV29-1 with TRBJ2-7; D is possibly TRBD1 or TRBD2 (5 bases each). Germline assignment: CDR1 SQVTM and CDR2 ANQGSEA. Deletions cut 6 bases from V and 2 bases from J, with 11 bases between. This CDR3 region has 12 residues. The CDR3 nucleotides are TGCAGCGTGGGGACGGGGACCTACGAGCAGTACTTC. Translated: CSVGTGTYEQYF.

This chain joins TRBV15 and TRBJ1-5; D unresolved. In germline, CDR1 is LNHNV, CDR2 YYDKDF (reference sequence). Trimming removed 1 base from V and 7 bases from J, with 8 bases in between. This CDR3 has 13 residues. CDR3 DNA: TGTGCCACCAGCAGAGGTCTGGACCAGCCCCAGCATTTT. This translates into CATSRGLDQPQHF.

This clonotype has just a few counts. The conserved phenylalanine or tryptophan normally closing the CDR3 is absent here, so this likely arose from a read error. The J gene is TRBJ2-3, the V gene TRBV6-1; 7 bases line up with TRBD1. After removal of 1 base from V and 2 bases from J, the junction contained 6 bases not matched to a gene. CDR3 length equals 16 residues. From germline, CDR1 is MNHNS and CDR2 SASEGT. In DNA form, the CDR3 reads TGTGCCAGCAGTGAAGACAGGGGATCGTACACAGATACGCAGTATCTT. Protein sequence: CASSEDRGSYTDTQYL.

The CDR3 is CASSFLGTGNEQFF. DNA of the CDR3: TGTGCCAGCAGCTTTCTTGGGACCGGTAATGAGCAGTTCTTC. This chain connects TRBV7-3 to TRBJ2-1, with D possibly called TRBD1 or TRBD2 (5 bases each). The germline CDR1 and CDR2 sequences are SGHTA and FQGTGA. V lost 3 bases and J 7 bases, leaving 13 bases between the germline ends. The CDR3 extends over 14 amino acids.

This clonotype was detected ten times or more. The chain has TRBV7-8 and TRBJ2-7; D possibly corresponds to TRBD1 (5 bases). The CDR3 sequence is 15 residues long. The germline V and J ends were trimmed by 1 base and 0 bases, with 10 bases remaining between them. Germline CDR1 reads SGHVS; CDR2 reads FQNEAQ. CDR3 coding DNA: TGTGCCAGCAGCTTAGAACCAGGGATCTCCTACGAGCAGTACTTC. Translated: CASSLEPGISYEQYF.

This clonotype was picked up many times. The DNA of the CDR3 is TGTGCCAGCAGCGTAGCGGGGGCGGAAGAGACCCAGTACTTC. Its protein is CASSVAGAEETQYF. This rearrangement joins TRBV9 to TRBJ2-5; perhaps D is TRBD1 or TRBD2 (6 bases each). The germline V and J ends were trimmed by 0 bases and 3 bases, with 9 bases remaining between them. The CDR3 extends over 14 amino acids. Germline CDR1 is SGDLS and CDR2 is YYNGEE.

This clonotype was counted many times. The chain couples TRBV12-3 or TRBV12-4 to TRBJ2-1; D possibly uses TRBD1 or TRBD2 (5 bases each). The CDR3 has 16 residues. V was pared by 5 bases and J by 6 bases, with 20 bases between. The CDR3, as DNA: TGTGCCAGCAGTGACCCCGGGACGTTCCTCTCCAATGAGCAGTTCTTC. Its protein product is CASSDPGTFLSNEQFF.

The chain uses TRBV15 and TRBJ2-7; D ambiguous. Looked up from germline, CDR1 is LNHNV and CDR2 is YYDKDF (reference sequence). V lost 5 bases, J lost 1 base, and 15 bases lay in between. The CDR3 loop spans 15 amino acids. CDR3 DNA: TGTGCCACCAGCGAATTTCCGGACGGATCCTACGAGCAGTACTTC. It yields the protein CATSEFPDGSYEQYF.

This clonotype has a count of ten or more. The chain recombines TRBV20-1 with TRBJ2-7; 7 nucleotides align to TRBD1. Germline V gives CDR1 DFQATT, CDR2 SNEGSKA (reference sequence). The junction had 6 bases not matched to a gene; V was cut back by 4 bases and J by 0 bases. CDR3 length equals 14 residues. The CDR3 protein is CSATRQGASYEQYF. CDR3 coding DNA: TGCAGTGCTACCAGACAGGGTGCCTCCTACGAGCAGTACTTC.

V gene TRBV6-5 combines with J gene TRBJ1-1; D remains ambiguous. The CDR3 runs 15 residues. V dropped 0 bases and J dropped 1 base, with 9 bases sitting between them. Per germline, CDR1 MNHEY and CDR2 SVGAGI. This CDR3 reads CASSYSIRENTEAFF. The CDR3 DNA sequence: TGTGCCAGCAGTTACTCGATTAGGGAGAACACTGAAGCTTTCTTT.

CDR3 sequence (DNA): TGTGCCAGCAGCTACCGGACAGGGCAAGAGACCCAGTACTTC. It specifies CASSYRTGQETQYF. The chain recombines TRBV7-9 with TRBJ2-5; TRBD1 matches 8 bases. The CDR3 covers 14 residues. V was clipped by 4 bases and J by 2 bases; unmatched bases: 3. Germline CDR1 is SEHNR and CDR2 is FQNEAQ (reference sequence).

Comment on this clonotype: This likely comes from a read error, as the CDR3 has no conserved phenylalanine or tryptophan at its end. The J gene is TRBJ2-3, the V gene TRBV2; 8 bases are shared with TRBD2. After removal of 9 bases from V and 4 bases from J, the junction contained 9 bases not matched to a gene. The CDR3 runs 14 residues. Germline lookup yields CDR1 SNHLY and CDR2 FYNNEI. The CDR3: CASLAGSTPDTQYS. In nucleotides, the CDR3 is TGTGCCAGTTTAGCGGGGAGTACCCCAGATACGCAGTATTCT.

This clonotype was found many times. This chain joins TRBV7-9 and TRBJ1-5, with D unresolved. Trimming took off 4 bases at V and 4 bases at J, with 17 bases between the two ends. The CDR3 sequence is 16 residues long. The germline CDR1 and CDR2 sequences are SEHNR and FQNEAQ (reference sequence). The CDR3 region is CASSSAGRNGNQPQHF. The DNA for the CDR3 is TGTGCCAGCAGCTCCGCCGGACGGAACGGTAATCAGCCCCAGCATTTT.

The chain employs TRBV7-2 and TRBJ2-7; 12 nucleotides match TRBD2. In germline, CDR1 is SGHTA, CDR2 FQGNSA. CDR3 length equals 14 residues. V lost 6 bases to trimming and J lost 7 bases; unmatched junction nucleotides: 7. CDR3 sequence: CASSSTSGSGEQYF. The CDR3 bases are TGTGCCAGCAGTTCGACTAGCGGGAGTGGGGAGCAGTACTTC.

A few counts support this clonotype. V usage is TRBV6-5 and J usage is TRBJ1-5, with TRBD1 identical over 8 bases. The germline CDR1 and CDR2 sequences are MNHEY and SVGAGI. After removal of 0 bases from V and 7 bases from J, the junction contained 5 bases not matched to a gene. CDR3 size: 15 residues. The CDR3 sequence: CASSYSTDRDQPQHF. As DNA, the CDR3 is TGTGCCAGCAGTTACTCGACGGACAGGGACCAGCCCCAGCATTTT.

There are many counts of this clonotype. The chain joins TRBV7-2 to TRBJ1-3; D is perhaps TRBD1 (6 bases). Per the germline V gene, CDR1 is SGHTA and CDR2 is FQGNSA. V dropped 1 base and J dropped 4 bases, with 8 bases sitting between them. CDR3 length: 14 residues. The CDR3 loop reads CASSLGGAGNTIYF. Written as DNA, the CDR3 is TGTGCCAGCAGCTTAGGGGGGGCGGGAAACACCATATATTTT.

This clonotype was seen many times. The V call is TRBV5-8, the J call TRBJ2-3, with D perhaps being TRBD1 or TRBD2 (6 bases each). V was trimmed by 0 bases and J by 3 bases, leaving 11 bases between them. Germline values: CDR1 SGHTS, CDR2 YDEGEE. CDR3 length: 15 residues. The DNA of the CDR3 is TGTGCCAGCAGCTTGGCCGGGGGCTCGACAGATACGCAGTATTTT. It yields the protein CASSLAGGSTDTQYF. Full variable domain (missing parts from reference TRBV5-8 and TRBJ2-3): EAGVTQSPTHLIKTRGQQATLRCSPISGHTSVYWYQQALGLGLQFLLWYDEGEERNRGNFPPRFSGRQFPNYSSELNVNALELEDSALYLCASSLAGGSTDTQYFGPGTRLTVL.

The table lists this clonotype with many counts. The chain joins TRBV7-2 to TRBJ2-2; maybe TRBD1 (6 bases). Looked up from germline, CDR1 is SGHTA and CDR2 is FQGNSA. The V end lost 5 bases, the J end lost 4 bases, and 11 bases lay between the germline ends. This CDR3 comprises 14 residues. DNA of the CDR3: TGTGCCAGCAGCGTTATAGGGGGCACCGGGGAGCTGTTTTTT. It encodes CASSVIGGTGELFF.